This T cell receptor beta chain was recorded in a study of shared clonotypes between healthy human individuals. The study's findings and limits: Unshared clonotypes carried lower generation probabilities than those common to all four donors.

For this clone: Its antigen is unknown.

CD8 cells classed as naive were CD45RO-negative and positively selected for CCR7, excluding terminally differentiated effector memory CD45RA+ cells. TCRdb keeps only in-frame clones here, not all; method: immunoSEQ multiplex PCR. The data contain around 1.9 million clones, 90% to 95% of them singletons. Trimming left V 1 base short and J 4 bases short, with 9 bases between. The V gene's germline CDR1 is SGHRS and CDR2 YFSETQ. This CDR3 comprises 15 residues. The receptor was isolated from a man between 18 and 29 years old in good health. Some clones in this sample may be carry-over from other donors' samples. Sequencing used naive CD8+ T cells from PBMCs. The chain carries TRBV5-1 and TRBJ2-6; no firm D call. The CDR3 DNA follows: TGCGCCAGCAGCTTGCAGGCTGCGGGGGCCAACGTCCTGACTTTC. Protein sequence: CASSLQAAGANVLTF.